The entry that follows covers one T cell receptor (beta chain) sequence. TCRdb's copy holds only in-frame clones and misses some; the assay was immunoSEQ multiplex PCR. The data show about 130,000 clones, 65% to 85% seen once. Trimming took off 2 bases at V and 6 bases at J, with 10 bases between the two ends. This CDR3 spans 13 amino acids. The V gene's germline CDR1 is LGHDT and CDR2 YNNKEL (reference sequence). This entry belongs to a study of blood T cell repertoires in COVID-19. Study at large: The study drew acute and convalescent COVID-19 samples from the United States, Italy and Spain.

V gene TRBV3-1 (or the pseudogene TRBV3-2) combines with J gene TRBJ1-1; TRBD1 might be the D (6 bases). The sequence came from a woman of 80 years or more with acute or convalescent COVID-19. The material sequenced was peripheral blood. This CDR3 is CASSQTQGAEAFF. The CDR3 nucleotides are TGTGCCAGCAGCCAAACACAGGGCGCTGAAGCTTTCTTT.